This T cell receptor (beta chain) was obtained from a study of CD8+CD57+ T cells in acquired aplastic anemia. Study-wide background: Sorted CD4+ and CD8+ cells gave an average of around 3 ug of DNA.

A word on this clonotype: Its target is unknown.

Template material for TCR beta VDJ and CDR3 profiling consisted of genomic DNA. MiXCR, run by TCRdb on the reads, gives a single entry per CDR3 protein. The sample lists some 130,000 distinct CDR3 sequences; 48% were seen once. Study results and caveats: Roughly 27 sequences, all CD8+ CDR3, were shared between patients and controls. Patients and healthy controls showed no significant CD8+ Simpson's diversity difference.

The CDR3 is 11 amino acids. Trimming pared 4 bases from V and 11 bases from J, leaving 8 bases between. CDR1 KGHDR and CDR2 SFDVKD come from the germline V gene. The sequencing sample was made of sorted CD4+, CD8+, or CD8+CD57+ T cells (not recorded which) from PBMCs. The J gene is TRBJ2-1, the V gene TRBV24-1, with unresolved D. The source of this sequence is a human donor in good health, serving as a control. The CDR3 is CATSDPRKQFF. CDR3 nucleotide sequence: TGTGCCACCAGTGACCCCCGGAAGCAGTTCTTC.